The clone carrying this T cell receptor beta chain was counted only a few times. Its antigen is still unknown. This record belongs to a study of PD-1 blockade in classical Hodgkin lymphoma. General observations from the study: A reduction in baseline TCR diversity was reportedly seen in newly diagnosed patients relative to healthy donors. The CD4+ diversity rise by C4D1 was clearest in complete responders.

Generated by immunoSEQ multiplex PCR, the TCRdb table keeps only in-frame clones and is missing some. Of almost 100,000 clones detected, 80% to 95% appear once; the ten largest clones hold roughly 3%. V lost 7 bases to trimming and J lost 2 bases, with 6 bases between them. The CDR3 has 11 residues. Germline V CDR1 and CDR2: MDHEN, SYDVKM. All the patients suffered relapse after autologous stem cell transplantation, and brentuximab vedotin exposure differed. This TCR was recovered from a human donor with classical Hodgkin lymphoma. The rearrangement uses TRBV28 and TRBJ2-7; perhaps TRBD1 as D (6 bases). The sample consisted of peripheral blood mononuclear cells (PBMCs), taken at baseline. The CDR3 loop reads CASNRAYEQYF. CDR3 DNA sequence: TGTGCCAGCAACAGGGCCTACGAGCAGTACTTC.